This T cell receptor (beta chain) was sequenced for a study of T cells of healthy individuals. This clonotype was seen a few times. One entry per CDR3 protein, called by TCRdb with MiXCR from the 5' RACE reads. This sample yields around 98,000 distinct CDR3 sequences, of which 15% to 20% are seen a single time; more than 5.5% belongs to the top ten. The CDR3 spans 12 residues. The V gene lost 4 bases and the J gene lost 7 bases, with 5 bases spanning the gap. Germline CDR1 SGHAT, CDR2 FQNNGV. The genes are TRBV11-2 and TRBJ1-6; D gene unclear. This TCR derives from a human donor in good health. The CDR3 DNA reads TGTGCCAGCAGCTCCGTCAATTCACCCCTCCACTTT. Its protein product is CASSSVNSPLHF.